Sequencing of this TCR beta chain was carried out in a study of OX40 agonist ivuxolimab in advanced cancers. Study results and limitations: The CD4+ and CD8+ T cells in the blood had expanded clonally by week 6 at 0.1 to 3.0 mg/kg.

This clone was observed a handful of times. Its antigen is unidentified. Germline V gene data show CDR1 as MNHEY and CDR2 as SMNVEV (reference sequence). The CDR3 extends over 13 amino acids. Trimming pared 5 bases from V and 4 bases from J, leaving 11 bases between. The protocol was immunoSEQ multiplex PCR, while the TCRdb copy is restricted to in-frame clones and leaves out a portion. Of over 40,000 clones in the sample, 80% are singletons; the top ten hold approximately 7.5%. The source was CD4+ or CD8+ T cells sorted from blood, collected in a trial of the OX40 agonist ivuxolimab. The chain has TRBV27 and TRBJ2-5; D gene ambiguous. The receptor was isolated from an adult with an advanced solid tumor such as melanoma, head and neck, liver or kidney cancer. CDR3 DNA sequence: TGTGCCAGCAGTATCCCCTTCGGAGAGACCCAGTACTTC. Protein: CASSIPFGETQYF.